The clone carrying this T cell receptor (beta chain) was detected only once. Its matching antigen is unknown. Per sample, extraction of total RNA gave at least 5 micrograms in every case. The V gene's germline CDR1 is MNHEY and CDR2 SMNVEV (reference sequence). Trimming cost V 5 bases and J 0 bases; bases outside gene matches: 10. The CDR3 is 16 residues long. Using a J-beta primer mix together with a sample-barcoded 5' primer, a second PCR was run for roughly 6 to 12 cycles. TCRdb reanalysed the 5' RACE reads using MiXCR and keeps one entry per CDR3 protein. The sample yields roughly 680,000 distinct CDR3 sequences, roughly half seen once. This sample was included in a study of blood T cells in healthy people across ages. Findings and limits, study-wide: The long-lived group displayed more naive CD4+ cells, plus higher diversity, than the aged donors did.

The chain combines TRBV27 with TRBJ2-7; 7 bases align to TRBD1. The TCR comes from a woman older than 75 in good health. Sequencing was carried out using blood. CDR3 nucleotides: TGTGCCAGCAGTCCCCGGACCGGGACAGTCTCCTACGAGCAGTACTTC. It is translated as CASSPRTGTVSYEQYF.